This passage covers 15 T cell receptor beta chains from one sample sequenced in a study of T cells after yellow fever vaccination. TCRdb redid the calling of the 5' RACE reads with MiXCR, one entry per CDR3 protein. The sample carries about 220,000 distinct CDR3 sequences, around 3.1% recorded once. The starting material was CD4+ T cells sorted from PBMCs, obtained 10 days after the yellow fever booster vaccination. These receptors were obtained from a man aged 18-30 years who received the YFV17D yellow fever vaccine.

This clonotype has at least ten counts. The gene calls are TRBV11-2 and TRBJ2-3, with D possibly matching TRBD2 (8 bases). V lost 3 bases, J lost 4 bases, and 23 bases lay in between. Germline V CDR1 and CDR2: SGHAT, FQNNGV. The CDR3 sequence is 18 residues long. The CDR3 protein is CASSLGISGLGGADTQYF. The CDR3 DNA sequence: TGTGCCAGCAGCTTGGGCATATCGGGACTAGGGGGCGCAGATACGCAGTATTTT.

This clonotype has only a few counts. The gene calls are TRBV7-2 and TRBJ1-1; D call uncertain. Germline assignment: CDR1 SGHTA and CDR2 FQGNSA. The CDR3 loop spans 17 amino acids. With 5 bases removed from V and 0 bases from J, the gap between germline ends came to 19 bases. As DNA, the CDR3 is TGTGCCAGCAGCGAGGGAGCCGGAGGGCCCATGAACACTGAAGCTTTCTTT. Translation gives CASSEGAGGPMNTEAFF.

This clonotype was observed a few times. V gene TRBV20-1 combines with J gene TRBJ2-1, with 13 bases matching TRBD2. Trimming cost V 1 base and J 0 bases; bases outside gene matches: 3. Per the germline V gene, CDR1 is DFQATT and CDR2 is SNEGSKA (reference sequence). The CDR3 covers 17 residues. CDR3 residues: CSARGLAGGHSYNEQFF. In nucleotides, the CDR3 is TGCAGTGCTAGAGGACTAGCGGGGGGACACTCCTACAATGAGCAGTTCTTC.

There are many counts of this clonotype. The CDR3 is CASSLNGQNEQFF. The CDR3 DNA reads TGTGCCAGCAGTTTGAACGGCCAGAATGAGCAGTTCTTC. V and J are TRBV12-3 or TRBV12-4 and TRBJ2-1; D is undetermined. CDR3 length: 13 residues. V was shortened by 3 bases and J by 7 bases, with 10 bases between the two germline ends.

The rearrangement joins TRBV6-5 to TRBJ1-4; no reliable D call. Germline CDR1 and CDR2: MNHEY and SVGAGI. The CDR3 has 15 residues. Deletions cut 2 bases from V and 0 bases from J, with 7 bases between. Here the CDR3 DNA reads TGTGCCAGCAGTTACGGGCCGACAACTAATGAAAAACTGTTTTTT. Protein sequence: CASSYGPTTNEKLFF.

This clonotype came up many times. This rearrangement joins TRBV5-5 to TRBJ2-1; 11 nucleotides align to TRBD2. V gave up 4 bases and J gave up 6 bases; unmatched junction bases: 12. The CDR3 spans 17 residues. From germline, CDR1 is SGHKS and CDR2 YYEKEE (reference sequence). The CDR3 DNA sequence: TGTGCCAGCAGCACCAAAACGACTAGCGGGGTAGCCAATGAGCAGTTCTTC. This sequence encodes CASSTKTTSGVANEQFF.

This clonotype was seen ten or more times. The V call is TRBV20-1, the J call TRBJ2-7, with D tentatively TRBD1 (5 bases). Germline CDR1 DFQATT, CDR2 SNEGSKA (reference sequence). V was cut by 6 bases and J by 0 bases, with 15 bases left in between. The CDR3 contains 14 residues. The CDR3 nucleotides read TGCAGTGCGAAGGGGTCCACGGACTCCTACGAGCAGTACGTC. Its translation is CSAKGSTDSYEQYV.

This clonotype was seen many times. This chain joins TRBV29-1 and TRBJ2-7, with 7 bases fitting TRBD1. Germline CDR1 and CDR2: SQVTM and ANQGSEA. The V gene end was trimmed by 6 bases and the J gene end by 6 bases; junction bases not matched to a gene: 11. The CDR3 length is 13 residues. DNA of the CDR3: TGCAGCGTCGCACGGCAGGGGGTGGGCGAGCAGTACTTC. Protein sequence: CSVARQGVGEQYF.

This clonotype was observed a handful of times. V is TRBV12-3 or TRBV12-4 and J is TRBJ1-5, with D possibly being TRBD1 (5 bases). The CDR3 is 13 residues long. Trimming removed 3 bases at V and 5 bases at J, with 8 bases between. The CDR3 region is CASSLGTDQPQHF. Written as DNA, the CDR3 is TGTGCCAGCAGTTTGGGGACGGATCAGCCCCAGCATTTT.

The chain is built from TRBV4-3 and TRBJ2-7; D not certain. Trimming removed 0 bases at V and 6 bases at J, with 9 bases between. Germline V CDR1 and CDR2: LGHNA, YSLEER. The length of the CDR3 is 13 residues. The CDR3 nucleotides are TGCGCCAGCAGCCAAGAGACCTCCACCGAGCAGTACGTC. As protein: CASSQETSTEQYV.

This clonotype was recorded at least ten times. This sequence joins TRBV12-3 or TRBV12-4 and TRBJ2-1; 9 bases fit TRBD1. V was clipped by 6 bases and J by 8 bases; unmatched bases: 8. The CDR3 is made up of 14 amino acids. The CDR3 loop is CASSLQGANDEQFF. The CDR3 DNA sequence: TGTGCCAGCAGCCTACAGGGGGCTAACGATGAGCAGTTCTTC.

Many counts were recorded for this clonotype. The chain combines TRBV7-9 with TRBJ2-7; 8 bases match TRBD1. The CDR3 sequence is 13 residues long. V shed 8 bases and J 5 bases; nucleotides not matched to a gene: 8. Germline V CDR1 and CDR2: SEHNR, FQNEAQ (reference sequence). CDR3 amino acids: CASRPTGVDEQYF. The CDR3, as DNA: TGTGCCAGCCGCCCGACAGGGGTCGACGAGCAGTACTTC.

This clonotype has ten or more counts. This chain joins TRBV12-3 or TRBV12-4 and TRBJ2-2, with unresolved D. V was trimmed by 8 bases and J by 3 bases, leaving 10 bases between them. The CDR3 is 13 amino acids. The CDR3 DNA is TGTGCCAGCCTGACACCGTACACCGGGGAGCTGTTTTTT. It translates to CASLTPYTGELFF.

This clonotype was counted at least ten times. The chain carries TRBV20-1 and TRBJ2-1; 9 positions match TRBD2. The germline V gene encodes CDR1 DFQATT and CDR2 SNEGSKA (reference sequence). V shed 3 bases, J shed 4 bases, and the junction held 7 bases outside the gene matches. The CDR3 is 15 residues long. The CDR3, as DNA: TGCAGTGCTAGTCGGCTAGCGGGGAGGTACAATGAGCAGTTCTTC. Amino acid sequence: CSASRLAGRYNEQFF.

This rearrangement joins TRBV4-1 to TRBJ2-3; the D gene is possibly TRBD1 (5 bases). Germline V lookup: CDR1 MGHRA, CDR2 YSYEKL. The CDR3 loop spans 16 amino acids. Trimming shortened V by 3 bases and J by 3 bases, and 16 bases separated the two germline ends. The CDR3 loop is CASSQGQGIGTDTQYF. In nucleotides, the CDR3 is TGCGCCAGCAGCCAGGGGCAGGGTATTGGGACAGATACGCAGTATTTT.